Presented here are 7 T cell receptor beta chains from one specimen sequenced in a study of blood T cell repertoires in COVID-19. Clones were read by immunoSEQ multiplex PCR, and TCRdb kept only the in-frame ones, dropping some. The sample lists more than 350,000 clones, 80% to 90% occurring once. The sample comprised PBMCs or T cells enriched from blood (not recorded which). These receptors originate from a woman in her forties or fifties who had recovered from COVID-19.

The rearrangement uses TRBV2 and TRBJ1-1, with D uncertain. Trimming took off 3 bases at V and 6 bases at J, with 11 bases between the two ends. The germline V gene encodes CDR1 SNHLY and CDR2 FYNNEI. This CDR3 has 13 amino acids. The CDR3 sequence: CASSEFRSPEAFF. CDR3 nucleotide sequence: TGTGCCAGCAGTGAGTTCCGGTCCCCTGAAGCTTTCTTT.

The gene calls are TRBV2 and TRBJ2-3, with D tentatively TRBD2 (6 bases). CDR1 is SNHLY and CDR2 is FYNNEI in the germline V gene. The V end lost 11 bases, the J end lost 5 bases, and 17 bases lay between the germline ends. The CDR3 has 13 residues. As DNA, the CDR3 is TGTGCCGATTCTTGGTTGGGGGGAGATACGCAGTATTTT. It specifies CADSWLGGDTQYF.

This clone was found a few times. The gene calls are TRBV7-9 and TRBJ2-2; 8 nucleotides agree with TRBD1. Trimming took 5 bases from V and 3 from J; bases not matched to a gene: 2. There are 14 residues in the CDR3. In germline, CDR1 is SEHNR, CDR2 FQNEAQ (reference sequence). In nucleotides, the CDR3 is TGTGCCAGCAGCGACAGGGGTGACACCGGGGAGCTGTTTTTT. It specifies CASSDRGDTGELFF.

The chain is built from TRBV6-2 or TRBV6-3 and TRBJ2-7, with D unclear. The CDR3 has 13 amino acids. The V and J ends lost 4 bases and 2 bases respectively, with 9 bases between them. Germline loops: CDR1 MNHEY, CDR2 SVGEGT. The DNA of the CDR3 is TGTGCCAGCAGTTTAACAGATACCTACGAGCAGTACTTC. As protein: CASSLTDTYEQYF.

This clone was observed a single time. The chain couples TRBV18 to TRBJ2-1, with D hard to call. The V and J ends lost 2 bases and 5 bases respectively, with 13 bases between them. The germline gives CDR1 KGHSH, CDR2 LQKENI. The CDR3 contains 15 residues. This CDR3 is CASSPSKSVHNEQFF. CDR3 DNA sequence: TGTGCCAGCTCACCAAGTAAGTCGGTCCACAATGAGCAGTTCTTC. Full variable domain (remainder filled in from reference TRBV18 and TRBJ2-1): NAGVMQNPRHLVRRRGQEARLRCSPMKGHSHVYWYRQLPEEGLKFMVYLQKENIIDESGMPKERFSAEFPKEGPSILRIQQVVRGDSAAYFCASSPSKSVHNEQFFGPGTRLTVL.

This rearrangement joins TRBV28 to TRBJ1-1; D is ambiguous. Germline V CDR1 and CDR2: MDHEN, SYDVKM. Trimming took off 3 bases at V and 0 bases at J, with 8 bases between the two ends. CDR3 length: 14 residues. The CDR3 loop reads CASSFIDLNTEAFF. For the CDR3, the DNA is TGTGCCAGCAGTTTTATAGACTTGAACACTGAAGCTTTCTTT.

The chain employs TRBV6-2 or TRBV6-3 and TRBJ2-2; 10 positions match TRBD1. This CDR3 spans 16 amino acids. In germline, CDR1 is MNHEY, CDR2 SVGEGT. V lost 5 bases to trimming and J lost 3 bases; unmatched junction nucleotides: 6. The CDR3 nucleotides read TGTGCCAGCAGTCCCCGGACAGGGGGGTACACCGGGGAGCTGTTTTTT. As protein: CASSPRTGGYTGELFF.